The rows below give T cell receptor beta chains drawn from one sample of a study of T cells in Graves' hyperthyroidism and ophthalmopathy. Using its own MiXCR run on the multiplex PCR reads, TCRdb lists one record per CDR3 protein. The sample shows 550,000 to 800,000 distinct CDR3 sequences, 15% to 20% of them seen only once. The sequencing input was blood. The receptors originated from a man aged 50 or older with Graves' hyperthyroidism. Each CDR3 is given with its conserved first and last residue. D genes are given only for firm matches. Some rows have no size entry. The others give once, few or many, or a class for an expanded clone.

v_gene,j_gene,d_gene,len,abundance,CDR3aa,CDR3nt
TRBV7-3,TRBJ2-7,TRBD2,15,many,CASSPTSASSYEQYF,TGTGCCAGCAGCCCTACTAGCGCGTCCTCCTACGAGCAGTACTTC
TRBV14,TRBJ2-4,TRBD2,15,few,CASSQETSGKDIQYF,TGTGCCAGCAGCCAGGAGACTAGCGGGAAGGACATTCAGTACTTC
TRBV28,TRBJ2-4,TRBD1,17,many,CASTVAGTGVAKNIQYF,TGTGCCAGCACCGTAGCCGGGACAGGGGTAGCCAAAAACATTCAGTACTTC
TRBV10-1,TRBJ2-5,.,13,many,CASSEGDQETQYF,TGCGCCAGCAGTGAGGGGGACCAAGAGACCCAGTACTTC
TRBV27,TRBJ2-1,.,13,few,CASRRLLGSEQFF,TGTGCCAGCAGGCGTCTGTTGGGGAGTGAGCAGTTCTTC
TRBV11-2,TRBJ1-1,.,13,many,CASNGPGNTEAFF,TGTGCCAGCAACGGCCCAGGGAACACTGAAGCTTTCTTT
TRBV19,TRBJ2-5,.,14,.,CASSKVRERETQYF,TGTGCCAGTAGTAAGGTCCGGGAAAGGGAGACCCAGTACTTC
TRBV5-1,TRBJ2-7,TRBD1,15,many,CASSLDRQGRGEQYF,TGCGCCAGCAGCTTGGACAGACAGGGTCGCGGCGAGCAGTACTTC
TRBV10-3,TRBJ1-1,.,14,many,CAISATGRNTEAFF,TGTGCCATCAGTGCGACAGGCAGGAACACTGAAGCTTTCTTT
TRBV28,TRBJ2-1,.,15,few,CASLSRPSSYNEQFF,TGTGCCAGCCTCTCCAGGCCTAGCTCCTACAATGAGCAGTTCTTC
TRBV19,TRBJ1-1,.,15,many,CASSIPGVENTEAFF,TGTGCCAGTAGTATACCAGGGGTCGAGAACACTGAAGCTTTCTTT
TRBV11-1,TRBJ2-5,.,17,.,CASSQDGDSQGHETQYF,TGTGCCAGCAGCCAAGATGGGGACTCCCAGGGGCACGAGACCCAGTACTTC
TRBV28,TRBJ2-5,TRBD2,15,.,CASIYWGGAHETQYF,TGTGCCAGCATTTACTGGGGAGGGGCACATGAGACCCAGTACTTC
TRBV12-3/TRBV12-4,TRBJ2-7,.,13,many,CASSPRRYYEQYF,TGTGCCAGCAGCCCAAGACGGTACTACGAGCAGTACTTC
TRBV28,TRBJ1-1,.,15,many,CASSLIGRTDTEAFF,TGTGCCAGCAGTTTAATTGGGAGGACCGACACTGAAGCTTTCTTT
TRBV3-1,TRBJ2-1,TRBD2,16,few,CASSPPGRGSLGEQFF,TGTGCCAGCAGCCCGCCAGGTCGCGGGAGTTTAGGTGAGCAGTTCTTC
TRBV9,TRBJ2-3,.,13,.,CASSESSTDTQYF,TGTGCCAGCAGCGAGAGTAGCACAGATACGCAGTATTTT
TRBV30,TRBJ2-7,TRBD1,14,many,CAWIDWDRGYEQYF,TGTGCCTGGATTGACTGGGACAGGGGCTACGAGCAGTACTTC
TRBV7-8,TRBJ1-1,.,19,many,CASSPRFVQGPTQNTEAFF,TGTGCCAGCAGCCCGAGGTTCGTACAGGGTCCTACCCAGAACACTGAAGCTTTCTTT
TRBV12-3/TRBV12-4,TRBJ1-4,TRBD1,15,many,CASSLGTGINEKLFF,TGTGCCAGCAGTTTAGGGACAGGGATCAATGAAAAACTGTTTTTT
TRBV10-3,TRBJ2-1,.,15,many,CAISGQPSSYNEQFF,TGTGCCATCAGTGGACAGCCGAGCTCCTACAATGAGCAGTTCTTC
TRBV19,TRBJ2-2,.,16,.,CASSVGRRSYTGELFF,TGTGCCAGTAGTGTGGGCCGAAGAAGCTACACCGGGGAGCTGTTTTTT
TRBV6-1,TRBJ1-2,TRBD1,14,many,CASNPGQELYGYTF,TGTGCCAGCAACCCGGGACAGGAGCTTTATGGCTACACCTTC
TRBV7-9,TRBJ2-7,TRBD2,13,many,CASSFTSGYEQYF,TGTGCCAGCAGCTTTACTAGCGGCTACGAGCAGTACTTC
TRBV10-3,TRBJ2-7,.,12,many,CAIKPTGNEQYF,TGTGCCATCAAACCGACCGGGAACGAACAGTACTTC
TRBV7-3,TRBJ2-5,.,12,.,CANTEGRETQYF,TGTGCCAACACGGAGGGTAGGGAGACCCAGTACTTC
TRBV7-9,TRBJ2-1,.,14,many,CASSLTGRVNEQFF,TGTGCCAGCAGCTTAACCGGGAGAGTCAATGAGCAGTTCTTC
TRBV28,TRBJ1-2,TRBD1,15,few,CASSAGTVAGYGYTF,TGTGCCAGCAGTGCCGGGACAGTAGCTGGCTATGGCTACACCTTC
TRBV27,TRBJ2-1,.,14,many,CASSLGGIVDEQFF,TGTGCCAGCAGTTTGGGGGGAATCGTGGATGAGCAGTTCTTC
TRBV12-3/TRBV12-4,TRBJ1-1,.,12,many,CASSSGYTEAFF,TGTGCCAGCAGTTCCGGATACACTGAAGCTTTCTTT
TRBV9,TRBJ1-3,.,13,many,CASSGTEWNTIYF,TGTGCCAGCAGCGGGACGGAGTGGAACACCATATATTTT